These T cell receptor beta chains were read from a single sample in a study of blood T cell repertoires in COVID-19. Only in-frame clones appear in the TCRdb table, and some are missing; sequencing was by immunoSEQ multiplex PCR. The table lists a few hundred thousand clones, about 92% of them singletons. Specimen: PBMCs or T cells enriched from blood (not recorded which). All receptors derive from a woman under 40 who had recovered from COVID-19. Both conserved end residues are part of each CDR3. D genes are given only for firm matches. Clone size appears in some rows only: once, few, many, or a class for an expanded clone.

>-|TRBJ2-7|17|TRBV28|TRBD1
CASLPYRTGALAYEQYF
TGTGCCAGCCTCCCCTATCGCACAGGGGCCCTCGCCTACGAGCAGTACTTC
>-|TRBJ1-1|15|TRBV27|-
CASSSAGAEGTEAFF
TGTGCCAGCAGTTCCGCCGGGGCGGAGGGTACTGAAGCTTTCTTT
>-|TRBJ1-6|18|TRBV3-1/TRBV3-2|-
CASSQDWAGAGGWSPLHF
TGTGCCAGCAGCCAAGATTGGGCAGGGGCTGGTGGTTGGTCACCCCTCCACTTT
>-|TRBJ2-2|13|TRBV7-2|-
CASSPQYTGELFF
TGTGCCAGCAGCCCACAGTACACCGGGGAGCTGTTTTTT
>-|TRBJ2-6|14|TRBV28|-
CASQDSSGANVLTF
TGTGCCAGCCAAGACAGTTCTGGGGCCAACGTCCTGACTTTC
>once|TRBJ1-1|16|TRBV5-1|-
CASSLVGRAVNTEAFF
TGCGCCAGCAGCTTGGTTGGCAGGGCGGTGAACACTGAAGCTTTCTTT
>-|TRBJ2-4|14|TRBV5-4|-
CASSITGLENIQYF
TGTGCCAGCAGCATCACAGGGCTGGAAAACATTCAGTACTTC
>-|TRBJ1-1|14|TRBV3-1/TRBV3-2|-
CASSQVGGNTEAFF
TGTGCCAGCAGCCAAGTCGGGGGGAACACTGAAGCTTTCTTT
>-|TRBJ2-1|14|TRBV28|-
CASRVGSSYNEQFF
TGTGCCAGCCGGGTAGGTAGCTCCTACAATGAGCAGTTCTTC
>-|TRBJ1-1|17|TRBV18|-
CASSQTASSQGNTEAFF
TGTGCCAGCTCACAAACCGCTTCATCACAGGGAAACACTGAAGCTTTCTTT
>few|TRBJ1-2|15|TRBV18|TRBD1
CASSPRGDRHYGYTF
TGTGCCAGCTCACCAAGGGGGGACAGACACTATGGCTACACCTTC
>-|TRBJ2-4|13|TRBV12-3/TRBV12-4|-
CASSQRTRDIQYF
TGTGCCAGCAGTCAACGGACAAGGGACATTCAGTACTTC
>-|TRBJ1-3|14|TRBV18|TRBD1
CASSRDRSGNTIYF
TGTGCCAGCTCTCGGGACAGGTCTGGAAACACCATATATTTT
>-|TRBJ2-1|16|TRBV4-3|TRBD1
CASSQVLTGGQDEQFF
TGCGCCAGCAGCCAAGTGCTGACAGGGGGTCAAGATGAGCAGTTCTTC
>-|TRBJ2-1|17|TRBV4-2|-
CASSQDLARSAYNEQFF
TGTGCCAGCAGCCAAGACCTAGCGAGATCCGCATACAATGAGCAGTTCTTC
>-|TRBJ2-7|15|TRBV19|TRBD1
CASSTGQAGPYEQYF
TGTGCCAGTAGTACGGGACAGGCCGGGCCCTACGAGCAGTACTTC
>-|TRBJ1-2|12|TRBV7-2|-
CASSLERGGYTF
TGTGCCAGCAGCTTAGAGAGGGGGGGCTACACCTTC